The clone carrying this T cell receptor beta chain is classed as medium-sized. Under the authors' procedure: Reference gene primer amplification gave estimated nucleated cell counts. Sequencing was performed with immunoSEQ multiplex PCR; in TCRdb, only in-frame clones are kept and a portion is missing. V, J and clone size are taken as reported in that table, and D and trimming were inferred from the DNA itself. Here the sample spans roughly 55,000 clones, around 80% being singletons. The data derive from a study of blood T cell repertoires in COVID-19. About the research overall: The origin of the acute and convalescent COVID-19 samples was the United States, Italy and Spain. PBMCs, B-cell-depleted T cells, or T cells provided the cDNA or gDNA that made up the material.

This CDR3 spans 20 amino acids. CDR1 is LGHDT, CDR2 YNNKEL, per germline (reference sequence). Trimming removed 0 bases from V and 4 bases from J, with 28 bases in between. This chain links TRBV3-1 (or the pseudogene TRBV3-2) with TRBJ2-7; tentatively, D is TRBD2 (5 bases). Material: peripheral blood. The source of this sequence is a human donor in a cohort sampled during active COVID-19. This chain's CDR3 is CASSQDLREDRPTTAYEQYF. For the CDR3, the DNA is TGTGCCAGCAGCCAAGATTTGAGGGAAGACCGACCCACCACGGCATACGAGCAGTACTTC.